This T cell receptor beta chain appears in the sequencing data of a study of cytomegalovirus exposure and HLA in healthy donors. Study details: HLA-typed donors were the source of around 77 million unique TCRs held in an early data release. Study results and limitations: Researchers catalogued some 160 TCR beta chains as cytomegalovirus-associated. In a later analysis, a genetic analysis reported fewer productive-TCR N-insertions in an Asian-associated ancestry cluster than the cohort average. Despite most TCR sequences being rare, some public TCRs occurred in many donors.

The PCR used 60 Vbeta and 13 Jbeta primers. This table comes from immunoSEQ multiplex PCR, and its TCRdb copy is limited to in-frame clones, with some not included. The top ten clones hold approximately 11% of a sample with approximately 100,000 clones, roughly 71% of them seen once. Concerning this clone itself: As yet, its antigen is unknown. The junction and the germline gene differ at one end; a read error may be behind it.

CDR1 is MNHEY and CDR2 is SVGAGI in the germline V gene. The CDR3 runs to 12 residues. The J gene is TRBJ2-1, the V gene TRBV6-5, with D possibly matching TRBD1 (6 bases). This clonotype was sampled from a man in his forties or fifties in good health and CMV-seropositive. Sequencing was done on a sample of PBMCs. The CDR3 bases are TGTGCCGGCGACAGGACAGCCAATGGGCAGTTCTTC. This sequence encodes CAGDRTANGQFF.